The 9 T cell receptor beta chains presented below share a single source sample, sequenced in a study of cytomegalovirus exposure and HLA in healthy donors (dated by TCRdb to the late 2010s). The library was prepared using the immunoSEQ multiplex PCR assay. The multiplex PCR relied on a mix of 60 forward primers for TCR Vbeta segments and 13 reverse primers for TCR Jbeta segments. TCRdb provides this immuneACCESS table in a form limited to in-frame rearrangements. Some clones are lacking; in checked studies, under half of them reflect an unresolved V gene, and why the rest are absent is not known. For this sample there are 150,000 to 250,000 clones; 60% to 85% appear just once. Approximately 1.4% of the sample belongs to the ten largest clones. Specimen: PBMCs. These receptors were obtained from a girl between 5 and 17 years old in good health and CMV-seropositive.

This chain uses TRBV4-3 with TRBJ1-1; D is unresolved. The CDR3 loop spans 12 amino acids. V lost 0 bases and J 11 bases, leaving 10 bases between the germline ends. Per germline, CDR1 LGHNA and CDR2 YSLEER. The CDR3 spells CASSQDVGVAFF. In DNA, the CDR3 is TGCGCCAGCAGCCAAGATGTGGGCGTGGCTTTCTTT.

The chain couples TRBV5-1 to TRBJ2-7, with 7 bases that match TRBD1. The CDR3 is 14 residues long. CDR1 and CDR2 from the germline V gene are SGHRS and YFSETQ. V gave up 4 bases and J gave up 4 bases; unmatched junction bases: 8. The CDR3 DNA reads TGCGCCAGCAGCCTAGACAGGGCGTATTACGAGCAGTACTTC. It codes for CASSLDRAYYEQYF.

As regards this clone: This CDR3 is also generated by other DNA sequences in the sample. This sequence joins TRBV7-2 and TRBJ2-7, with TRBD2 identical over 9 bases. V gave up 3 bases and J gave up 4 bases; unmatched junction bases: 4. Per the germline V gene, CDR1 is SGHTA and CDR2 is FQGNSA. The CDR3 sequence is 14 residues long. The CDR3 bases are TGTGCCAGCAGCTTTAGCGGGGGCTCTTACGAGCAGTACTTC. This translates into CASSFSGGSYEQYF.

The chain is built from TRBV7-2 and TRBJ1-5; D ambiguous. The V end lost 5 bases, the J end lost 4 bases, and 12 bases lay between the germline ends. The germline CDR1 and CDR2 sequences are SGHTA and FQGNSA. The length of the CDR3 is 14 residues. CDR3 protein: CASSPLDGNQPQHF. CDR3 nucleotide sequence: TGTGCCAGCAGCCCCCTAGACGGTAATCAGCCCCAGCATTTT.

This chain joins TRBV5-1 and TRBJ2-5; unclear D gene. With 4 bases removed from V and 1 base from J, the gap between germline ends came to 8 bases. CDR1 and CDR2 (germline): SGHRS, YFSETQ. The CDR3 has 13 residues. As DNA, the CDR3 is TGCGCCAGCAGCCAATACACCCAAGAGACCCAGTACTTC. Translated, it gives CASSQYTQETQYF.

This chain joins TRBV7-2 and TRBJ2-5; 8 bases match TRBD2. Looked up from germline, CDR1 is SGHTA and CDR2 is FQGNSA. CDR3 length equals 16 residues. Trimming cost V 2 bases and J 3 bases; bases outside gene matches: 8. The CDR3 region has the DNA TGTGCCAGCAGCTTAATCACTGGACTAGCCGAAGAGACCCAGTACTTC. Protein product: CASSLITGLAEETQYF.

Only a few counts were recorded for this clone. Additional DNA sequences in this sample encode the identical CDR3. The genes are TRBV4-1 and TRBJ2-7; 10 bases match TRBD2. V lost 1 base to trimming and J lost 0 bases; unmatched junction nucleotides: 6. Germline assignment: CDR1 MGHRA and CDR2 YSYEKL. This CDR3 is built from 17 residues. The CDR3 loop is CASSQVTSGVSSYEQYF. CDR3 nucleotides: TGCGCCAGCAGCCAAGTCACTAGCGGGGTAAGCTCCTACGAGCAGTACTTC.

The V and J genes are TRBV7-9 and TRBJ1-4; 9 nucleotides match TRBD1. V dropped 5 bases and J dropped 8; count of bases not matched to a gene: 9. The germline gives CDR1 SEHNR, CDR2 FQNEAQ (reference sequence). This CDR3 comprises 15 residues. This CDR3 reads CASSVPGTGLEKLFF. Here the CDR3 DNA reads TGTGCCAGCAGCGTACCCGGGACAGGGTTGGAAAAACTGTTTTTT.

The chain links TRBV4-1 to TRBJ1-2, with D maybe TRBD1 (5 bases). V was pared by 0 bases and J by 5 bases, with 10 bases between. The CDR3 has 14 residues. In germline, CDR1 is MGHRA, CDR2 YSYEKL. DNA for the CDR3: TGCGCCAGCAGCCAAGATTTACAGGCATATGGCTACACCTTC. This codes for CASSQDLQAYGYTF.